Each of the 3 T cell receptor beta chains below was sequenced from the same sample in a study of blood T cell repertoires in COVID-19. Sequencing was performed with immunoSEQ multiplex PCR; in TCRdb, only in-frame clones are kept and a portion is missing. The sample has over 200,000 clones, 89% seen once. The sample comprised peripheral blood. Receptors originate from a man aged 55 to 70 who had recovered from COVID-19.

J is TRBJ1-3 and V is TRBV5-6; D unresolved. V shed 5 bases and J shed 5 bases, with 14 bases lying between them. The CDR3 spans 14 residues. Germline CDR1 is SGHDT and CDR2 is YYEEEE. The CDR3: CASSSVGDRNTIYF. The CDR3 DNA follows: TGTGCCAGCAGTAGCGTTGGGGATAGAAACACCATATATTTT. The variable domain in full, completed from reference TRBV5-6 and TRBJ1-3, reads DAGVTQSPTHLIKTRGQQVTLRCSPKSGHDTVSWYQQALGQGPQFIFQYYEEEERQRGNFPDRFSGHQFPNYSSELNVNALLLGDSALYLCASSSVGDRNTIYFGEGSWLTVV.

The CDR3 DNA reads as TGCGCCAGCAGCTTGGGGGACAGGGAAGGTGGCTACACCTTC. Its protein is CASSLGDREGGYTF. The rearrangement links TRBV5-1 to TRBJ1-2, with 9 bases aligning to TRBD1. The trim removed 0 bases at V and 7 bases at J, leaving 4 bases unmatched. CDR1 and CDR2 from the germline V gene are SGHRS and YFSETQ. CDR3 length: 14 residues.

This sequence joins TRBV10-2 and TRBJ2-7, with 7 bases fitting TRBD1. Trimming cost V 3 bases and J 2 bases; bases outside gene matches: 10. Germline-derived CDR1 and CDR2 are WSHSY and SAAADI. This CDR3 region has 16 residues. The CDR3 here is CASSDLRQGGTYEQYF. The CDR3 region has the DNA TGCGCCAGCAGTGACCTAAGACAGGGCGGTACCTACGAGCAGTACTTC.